This T cell receptor beta chain was sequenced during a study of radiotherapy plus CTLA-4 blockade in lung cancer. Across the study: Among patients, approximately 17% showed objective responses, and over 30% had disease control. Study-level findings and limits: Per reports, early blood T cell clone dynamics, plus interferon-beta, forecast response most strongly. In blood, TCR clones derived from the tumor expanded after radiotherapy plus ipilimumab.

For this clone: No antigen is known for it.

Generated by immunoSEQ multiplex PCR, the TCRdb table keeps only in-frame clones and is missing some. The sample carries 2,500 to 3,000 clones, about 80% recorded once. The V end was cut by 5 bases, the J end by 1 base, with 14 bases between. Germline V gene data show CDR1 as ENHRY and CDR2 as SYGVKD. This CDR3 comprises 15 residues. Patients in the study, people with chemo-refractory metastatic non-small-cell lung cancer, received focal radiation plus ipilimumab CTLA-4 blockade. The input for sequencing was tumor tissue, taken from a patient treated with radiotherapy plus ipilimumab. V and J are TRBV10-3 and TRBJ1-2; D is perhaps TRBD1 (5 bases). The receptor was derived from a human donor with non-small cell lung cancer that progressed on radiotherapy plus ipilimumab. The CDR3 DNA sequence: TGTGCCATCAGTCGAGAGGACACCTTTAACTATGGCTACACCTTC. It encodes CAISREDTFNYGYTF.